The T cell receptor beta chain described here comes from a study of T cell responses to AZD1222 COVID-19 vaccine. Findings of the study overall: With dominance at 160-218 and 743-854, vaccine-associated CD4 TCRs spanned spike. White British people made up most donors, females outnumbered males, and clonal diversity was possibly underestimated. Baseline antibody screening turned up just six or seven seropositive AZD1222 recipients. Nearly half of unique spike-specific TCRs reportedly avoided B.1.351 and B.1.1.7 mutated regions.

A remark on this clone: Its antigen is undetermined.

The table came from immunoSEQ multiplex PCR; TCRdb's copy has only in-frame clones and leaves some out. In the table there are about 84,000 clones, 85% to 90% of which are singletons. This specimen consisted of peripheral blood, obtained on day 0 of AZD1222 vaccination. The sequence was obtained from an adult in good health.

CDR3 sequence (DNA): TGTGCCAGCAGTTTTGCAGGGAGATTCCAAGAGACCCAGTACTTC. As protein: CASSFAGRFQETQYF. The chain combines TRBV28 with TRBJ2-5; D might be TRBD1 or TRBD2, each matching 5 bases. Germline-derived CDR1 and CDR2 are MDHEN and SYDVKM. Trimming removed 3 bases at V and 1 base at J, with 12 bases between. There are 15 residues in the CDR3.